Listed below are T cell receptor beta chains from one sample, sequenced in a study of T cells in localized non-small cell lung cancer. Libraries were prepared by immunoSEQ multiplex PCR; TCRdb keeps only in-frame clonotypes and omits some of them. This table has 11,000 or so clones, about 85% appearing once. Here the sequenced sample was peripheral blood, taken before any cancer treatment. The receptors were sampled from a male donor aged 60 or over with stage III lung adenocarcinoma. Both conserved end residues are part of each CDR3. D genes are given only for firm matches. Rows give clone size only sometimes, using once, few, many, or a class for an expanded clone.

clone_size j_call v_call d_call cdr3_nt cdr3_aa
once TRBJ2-3 TRBV10-3 TRBD1 TGTGCCATCAGCCGGGACAGGGCGACAGGTACGCAGTATTTT CAISRDRATGTQYF
- TRBJ2-1 TRBV7-3 - TGTGCCAGCAGCTTAAGCGGGGTCAATGAGCAGTTCTTC CASSLSGVNEQFF
- TRBJ2-2 TRBV27 TRBD1 TGTGCCAGCAGTTCTTACTCGACAGGGACCTTGCCGGGGACCGGGGAGCTGTTTTTT CASSSYSTGTLPGTGELFF
once TRBJ2-7 TRBV29-1 TRBD2 TGCAGCGTTGCCCGGACTAGCGGGAGGGCCTACGAGCAGTACTTC CSVARTSGRAYEQYF
- TRBJ2-3 TRBV5-4 TRBD1 TGTGCCAGCAGCTTGGGCGAGACAGGGGCCTCGGATACGCAGTATTTT CASSLGETGASDTQYF
- TRBJ1-2 TRBV6-1 - TGTGCCAGCAGTGATAGGACAGCCGCTAACTATGGCTACACCTTC CASSDRTAANYGYTF
- TRBJ2-4 TRBV2 - TGTGCCAGCAGTACGCCCGGGGTAGCCAAAAACATTCAGTACTTC CASSTPGVAKNIQYF
- TRBJ1-2 TRBV10-3 - TGTGCCATCAGTGAATTCGGGAGAGCCTATGGCTACACCTTC CAISEFGRAYGYTF
- TRBJ2-2 TRBV7-3 TRBD1 TGTGCCAGCAGTCGTAGGACAGGCCCCTCGGACACCGGGGAGCTGTTTTTT CASSRRTGPSDTGELFF
- TRBJ2-2 TRBV5-4 - TGTGCCAGCAGACCCCCCTCGGGAACCGGGGAGCTGTTTTTT CASRPPSGTGELFF
once TRBJ1-1 TRBV2 TRBD1 TGTGCCAGCAGGGGTCCCGGGACAGGGCGCGGCACTGAAGCTTTCTTT CASRGPGTGRGTEAFF
- TRBJ1-2 TRBV15 - TGTGCCACCAGCAGAGTTCAGGGTTATGGCTACACCTTC CATSRVQGYGYTF
once TRBJ2-1 TRBV7-9 - TGTGCCAGCAGCTTAGGGGTCCGCATTCCCTTTCAGTTCTTC CASSLGVRIPFQFF
- TRBJ1-2 TRBV29-1 - TGCAGCGTTGAGCCAGCAACAACTATCGATGGCTACACCTTC CSVEPATTIDGYTF
- TRBJ2-5 TRBV7-6 - TGTGCCAGCAGCTTAGGACCTCGGGACGAAACTCCACAAGAGACCCAGTACTTC CASSLGPRDETPQETQYF
- TRBJ2-7 TRBV23-1 - TGCGCCAGCAGTCATGATGAGGAAGGATCCGAGCAGTACTTC CASSHDEEGSEQYF
- TRBJ1-2 TRBV6-6 - TGTGCCAGCAGCCCTACTAGCCTCTATGGCTACACCTTC CASSPTSLYGYTF
- TRBJ1-4 TRBV28 TRBD1 TGTGCCAGCACCGAAACAGGGGTCACTGAAAAACTGTTTTTT CASTETGVTEKLFF
- TRBJ1-1 TRBV18 TRBD1 TGTGCCAGCTCACCGGGACAGGAGAACACTGAAGCTTTCTTT CASSPGQENTEAFF
few TRBJ2-7 TRBV13 TRBD2 TGTGCCAGCAGCGAAGAGGGCGGGAGCTCCTACGAGCAGTACTTC CASSEEGGSSYEQYF
- TRBJ2-5 TRBV10-1 TRBD1 TGCGCCAACGATTCCAGGGGGACAGAGACCCAGTACTTC CANDSRGTETQYF
few TRBJ2-3 TRBV7-9 TRBD1 TGTGCCAGCAGCCCATCGCGGGACAGGGGCACAGATACGCAGTATTTT CASSPSRDRGTDTQYF
- TRBJ1-1 TRBV7-9 - TGTGCCAGCAGCTCAGTGGGGGGATGGGACACTGAAGCTTTCTTT CASSSVGGWDTEAFF
- TRBJ1-1 TRBV19 - TGTGCCAGTGGGAATGCAGGCGTCATGAACACTGAAGCTTTCTTT CASGNAGVMNTEAFF
- TRBJ2-7 TRBV7-6 - TGTGCCAGCAGCTCAGTCCGGGACGTTGAAAAGCAGTACTTC CASSSVRDVEKQYF